Each of the 28 T cell receptor beta chains below was sequenced from the same sample in a study of technical replicates of blood from a few donors. TCRdb's copy holds only in-frame clones and misses some; the assay was immunoSEQ multiplex PCR. The data contain over 15,000 clones, 70% to 90% of them singletons. The sequenced sample consisted of PBMCs. The receptor set was obtained from a human donor in good health.

The V call is TRBV29-1, the J call TRBJ2-3; 9 bases are a match to TRBD2. The CDR3 is 14 residues long. Germline V gene sequence: CDR1 SQVTM, CDR2 ANQGSEA. Unmatched junction bases numbered 5, after V lost 4 bases and J lost 3 bases. The CDR3 is CSVVRAGGTDTQYF. For the CDR3, the DNA is TGCAGCGTTGTGCGAGCGGGGGGAACAGATACGCAGTATTTT.

V and J are TRBV6-1 and TRBJ2-1; TRBD2 is a possible D gene (6 bases). The V end lost 10 bases, the J end lost 7 bases, and 17 bases lay between the germline ends. Germline values: CDR1 MNHNS, CDR2 SASEGT. This CDR3 is 13 amino acids long. The CDR3 DNA reads as TGTGCCACCGGGGAGCGGGTGGGAAATGAGCAGTTCTTC. Protein product: CATGERVGNEQFF.

The rearrangement links TRBV29-1 to TRBJ2-1, with 9 bases lining up with TRBD2. The CDR3 loop spans 15 amino acids. V shed 6 bases and J 3 bases; nucleotides not matched to a gene: 9. Germline CDR1 SQVTM, CDR2 ANQGSEA. As DNA, the CDR3 is TGCAGCGTGGAGGAGATAGCGGGAGTCTACAATGAGCAGTTCTTC. Translated: CSVEEIAGVYNEQFF.

This clone was seen a few times. The chain carries TRBV2 and TRBJ1-1; tentatively, D is TRBD1 (5 bases). Germline CDR1 SNHLY, CDR2 FYNNEI. Trimming shortened V by 6 bases and J by 4 bases, and 12 bases separated the two germline ends. The CDR3 spans 13 residues. The CDR3 spells CASSLSGGTEAFF. In DNA, the CDR3 is TGTGCCAGCAGCCTCTCGGGGGGCACTGAAGCTTTCTTT.

The chain is built from TRBV7-7 and TRBJ2-2; 12 bases match TRBD1. Trimming took 2 bases from V and 6 from J; bases not matched to a gene: 4. Germline V gene sequence: CDR1 SSHAT, CDR2 FNYEAQ (reference sequence). This CDR3 spans 16 amino acids. The CDR3 protein is CASSLSGTGGPGELFF. The CDR3 region has the DNA TGTGCCAGCAGCTTATCCGGGACAGGGGGCCCCGGGGAGCTGTTTTTT.

The chain employs TRBV7-9 and TRBJ2-1; D is possibly TRBD2 (6 bases). The V end was cut by 1 base, the J end by 4 bases, with 20 bases between. The CDR3 is 18 residues long. CDR1 and CDR2 from the germline V gene are SEHNR and FQNEAQ (reference sequence). The CDR3 loop reads CASSLVPDPRRGYNEQFF. The CDR3 nucleotides read TGTGCCAGCAGCTTAGTACCGGACCCAAGGAGGGGATACAATGAGCAGTTCTTC.

The chain recombines TRBV19 with TRBJ1-1; D uncertain. The CDR3 sequence is 13 residues long. In germline, CDR1 is LNHDA, CDR2 SQIVND (reference sequence). V lost 7 bases and J lost 4, with 13 bases in between. The CDR3 is CASIRRGGTEAFF. Written as DNA, the CDR3 is TGTGCCAGTATCCGGCGGGGTGGCACTGAAGCTTTCTTT.

The rearrangement uses TRBV5-1 and TRBJ2-7; 7 nucleotides align to TRBD2. The V and J ends lost 5 bases and 0 bases, in that order; junction bases with no gene match: 14. From germline, CDR1 is SGHRS and CDR2 YFSETQ. The CDR3 is made up of 17 amino acids. The CDR3: CASSSTGRPQNSYEQYF. CDR3 DNA sequence: TGCGCCAGCAGTAGTACCGGGAGGCCCCAAAACTCCTACGAGCAGTACTTC. Full variable domain (remainder filled in from reference TRBV5-1 and TRBJ2-7): KAGVTQTPRYLIKTRGQQVTLSCSPISGHRSVSWYQQTPGQGLQFLFEYFSETQRNKGNFPGRFSGRQFSNSRSEMNVSTLELGDSALYLCASSSTGRPQNSYEQYFGPGTRLTVT.

The rearrangement links TRBV30 to TRBJ1-2; perhaps TRBD1 as D (6 bases). V was shortened by 0 bases and J by 2 bases, with 13 bases between the two germline ends. CDR3 length equals 15 residues. Per the germline V gene, CDR1 is GTSNPN and CDR2 is SVGIG (reference sequence). The CDR3 bases are TGTGCCTGGAGTGTACAACTGGGGGCCAACTATGGCTACACCTTC. This codes for CAWSVQLGANYGYTF.

The V call is TRBV4-2, the J call TRBJ2-1; 12 bases agree with TRBD2. Germline CDR1 and CDR2: LGHNA and YNFKEQ. Unmatched junction bases numbered 1, after V lost 0 bases and J lost 4 bases. CDR3 length: 16 residues. CDR3: CASSQDGTSGYNEQFF. The CDR3 DNA reads TGTGCCAGCAGCCAAGATGGGACTAGCGGGTACAATGAGCAGTTCTTC.

The V call is TRBV27, the J call TRBJ2-5; D possibly corresponds to TRBD2 (7 bases). This CDR3 is 15 amino acids long. Per germline, CDR1 MNHEY and CDR2 SMNVEV (reference sequence). V lost 4 bases to trimming and J lost 5 bases, with 17 bases between them. The CDR3, as DNA: TGTGCCAGCAGTTCCCACCCCCGGGGGGCGGAGACCCAGTACTTC. Its protein product is CASSSHPRGAETQYF.

This clone was observed once. This chain joins TRBV7-9 and TRBJ2-2, with TRBD2 identical over 7 bases. The CDR3 sequence is 18 residues long. Germline loops: CDR1 SEHNR, CDR2 FQNEAQ (reference sequence). V lost 5 bases, J lost 3 bases, and 15 bases stayed unmatched. In DNA, the CDR3 is TGTGCCAGCAGCAGAGCCTCTTTGCGGGAGCGGGACACCGGGGAGCTGTTTTTT. It is translated as CASSRASLRERDTGELFF.

This clone was detected only once. The rearrangement joins TRBV6-1 to TRBJ2-1; maybe TRBD2 (6 bases). Per germline, CDR1 MNHNS and CDR2 SASEGT. The ends were cut back, 4 bases at V and 8 bases at J, with 15 bases in the middle. CDR3 length: 14 residues. The CDR3 reads CASSVFGGSDEQFF. In nucleotides, the CDR3 is TGTGCCAGCAGTGTTTTTGGGGGGAGCGATGAGCAGTTCTTC.

In this sample, this clone turned up once. The gene calls are TRBV27 and TRBJ2-1, with D possibly TRBD2 on 6 matching bases. The CDR3 contains 14 residues. The V gene's germline CDR1 is MNHEY and CDR2 SMNVEV (reference sequence). V lost 2 bases, J lost 6 bases, and 11 bases lay in between. In DNA form, the CDR3 reads TGTGCCAGCAGTTTAGGCGGGATTGTCAATGAGCAGTTCTTC. Protein sequence: CASSLGGIVNEQFF.

The J gene is TRBJ1-1, the V gene TRBV19; perhaps TRBD1 as D (6 bases). This CDR3 has 14 amino acids. Germline loops: CDR1 LNHDA, CDR2 SQIVND (reference sequence). V was trimmed by 4 bases and J by 7 bases, leaving 16 bases between them. CDR3 region: CASSSTRGALEAFF. In DNA, the CDR3 is TGTGCCAGTAGTAGTACCAGGGGCGCCCTTGAAGCTTTCTTT. Filled out from reference TRBV19 and TRBJ1-1, the complete variable domain reads DGGITQSPKYLFRKEGQNVTLSCEQNLNHDAMYWYRQDPGQGLRLIYYSQIVNDFQKGDIAEGYSVSREKKESFPLTVTSAQKNPTAFYLCASSSTRGALEAFFGQGTRLTVV.

J is TRBJ2-2 and V is TRBV29-1; TRBD2 might be the D (6 bases). Per the germline V gene, CDR1 is SQVTM and CDR2 is ANQGSEA. This CDR3 contains 14 residues. The V and J ends lost 5 bases and 1 base respectively, with 11 bases between them. DNA of the CDR3: TGCAGCGTTTTTGGGAGGAAGAACACCGGGGAGCTGTTTTTT. The encoded protein is CSVFGRKNTGELFF.

As concerns this clone: Other DNA variants within this sample encode the same CDR3. The rearrangement links TRBV6-6 to TRBJ1-5; 7 nucleotides agree with TRBD1. The germline V gene encodes CDR1 MNHNY and CDR2 SVGAGI (reference sequence). Trimming at V came to 7 bases and at J to 4 bases, leaving 1 base not matched to a gene. This CDR3 has 12 amino acids. The CDR3 spells CASTQGNQPQHF. As DNA, the CDR3 is TGTGCCAGCACACAGGGGAATCAGCCCCAGCATTTT.

CDR3 nucleotide sequence: TGTGCCTGGAGTGCGTCCTACAATGAGCAGTTCTTC. Translated: CAWSASYNEQFF. The chain carries TRBV30 and TRBJ2-1, with D unresolved. Germline CDR1 GTSNPN, CDR2 SVGIG (reference sequence). This CDR3 is built from 12 residues. Trimming removed 1 base at V and 1 base at J, with 2 bases between.

This chain connects TRBV28 to TRBJ1-5; the match to TRBD1 covers 7 bases. This CDR3 is 16 amino acids long. CDR1 and CDR2 (germline): MDHEN, SYDVKM. J was trimmed by 6 bases and V by 7 bases; bases with no gene match: 15. The CDR3 reads CASIPRGQGRGQPQHF. In nucleotides, the CDR3 is TGTGCCAGCATCCCAAGGGGGCAGGGCCGGGGTCAGCCCCAGCATTTT.

This clone is a singleton in its sample. The rearrangement links TRBV30 to TRBJ2-3, with TRBD2 matching over 14 bases. V gave up 5 bases and J gave up 6 bases; unmatched junction bases: 7. Germline-derived CDR1 and CDR2 are GTSNPN and SVGIG (reference sequence). This CDR3 region has 15 residues. CDR3 nucleotide sequence: TGTGCCTGGGGGACTAGCGGGAGCTGGCAGGATACGCAGTATTTT. Residues: CAWGTSGSWQDTQYF.

V and J are TRBV10-2 and TRBJ2-1, with TRBD2 matching over 16 bases. The CDR3 loop spans 14 amino acids. V was pared by 10 bases and J by 6 bases, with 3 bases of the junction left unmatched. From germline, CDR1 is WSHSY and CDR2 SAAADI. CDR3 sequence reads: CATGTSGRGNEQFF. Here the CDR3 DNA reads TGCGCCACCGGGACTAGCGGGAGGGGCAATGAGCAGTTCTTC.

The J gene is TRBJ2-2, the V gene TRBV30; 7 positions agree with TRBD2. The V gene's germline CDR1 is GTSNPN and CDR2 SVGIG (reference sequence). The CDR3 extends over 15 amino acids. The CDR3 DNA reads as TGTGGATTAGAGTTGGGGGAGGGGTACACCGGGGAGCTGTTTTTT. Translating it yields CGLELGEGYTGELFF.

This chain uses TRBV27 with TRBJ2-2; the D is unclear. Germline V gene lookup returns CDR1 MNHEY and CDR2 SMNVEV (reference sequence). The CDR3 has 16 residues. V lost 5 bases, J lost 4 bases, and 17 bases lay in between. CDR3 nucleotide sequence: TGTGCCAGCAGTCTGCTACTGTTTTCGAGCACCGGGGAGCTGTTTTTT. It yields the protein CASSLLLFSSTGELFF.

This clone has a handful of counts. This chain uses TRBV19 with TRBJ1-4, with D perhaps matching TRBD1 (5 bases). Germline CDR1 reads LNHDA; CDR2 reads SQIVND (reference sequence). V gave up 8 bases and J gave up 0 bases, with 13 bases separating them. The CDR3 sequence is 15 residues long. In DNA form, the CDR3 reads TGTGCCAGTCGACCCCAGGGTTCAACTAATGAAAAACTGTTTTTT. Amino acid sequence: CASRPQGSTNEKLFF.

This clone was found a few times. The chain carries TRBV30 and TRBJ1-1; no clear D gene. Germline V lookup: CDR1 GTSNPN, CDR2 SVGIG (reference sequence). Trimming shortened V by 1 base and J by 10 bases, and 10 bases separated the two germline ends. The CDR3 is 11 amino acids. The CDR3 sequence is CAWSGFFRAFF. CDR3 nucleotides: TGTGCCTGGAGTGGGTTCTTTAGAGCTTTCTTT.

The J gene is TRBJ2-1, the V gene TRBV27, with 13 bases aligning to TRBD2. J gave up 14 bases and V 6 bases, and 13 bases lay outside the gene matches. CDR1 is MNHEY and CDR2 is SMNVEV in the germline V gene (reference sequence). The CDR3 covers 15 residues. The CDR3 here is CASSSPGLAGSLEFF. CDR3 coding DNA: TGTGCCAGCAGCTCCCCGGGACTAGCGGGAAGTTTGGAGTTCTTC.

The J gene is TRBJ2-7, the V gene TRBV10-3; D is possibly TRBD2 (5 bases). Trimming removed 4 bases from V and 2 bases from J, with 9 bases in between. CDR1 is ENHRY and CDR2 is SYGVKD in the germline V gene. The CDR3 is 13 amino acids. CDR3 residues: CAISAVTTYEQYF. CDR3 nucleotide sequence: TGTGCCATCAGTGCGGTGACTACCTACGAGCAGTACTTC.

J is TRBJ1-5 and V is TRBV28; D is undetermined. The germline CDR1 and CDR2 sequences are MDHEN and SYDVKM. V dropped 2 bases and J dropped 3 bases, with 14 bases sitting between them. This CDR3 contains 16 residues. The CDR3 DNA reads as TGTGCCAGCAGTTTACCGCGCGGGGTCCACAATCAGCCCCAGCATTTT. Protein sequence: CASSLPRGVHNQPQHF.